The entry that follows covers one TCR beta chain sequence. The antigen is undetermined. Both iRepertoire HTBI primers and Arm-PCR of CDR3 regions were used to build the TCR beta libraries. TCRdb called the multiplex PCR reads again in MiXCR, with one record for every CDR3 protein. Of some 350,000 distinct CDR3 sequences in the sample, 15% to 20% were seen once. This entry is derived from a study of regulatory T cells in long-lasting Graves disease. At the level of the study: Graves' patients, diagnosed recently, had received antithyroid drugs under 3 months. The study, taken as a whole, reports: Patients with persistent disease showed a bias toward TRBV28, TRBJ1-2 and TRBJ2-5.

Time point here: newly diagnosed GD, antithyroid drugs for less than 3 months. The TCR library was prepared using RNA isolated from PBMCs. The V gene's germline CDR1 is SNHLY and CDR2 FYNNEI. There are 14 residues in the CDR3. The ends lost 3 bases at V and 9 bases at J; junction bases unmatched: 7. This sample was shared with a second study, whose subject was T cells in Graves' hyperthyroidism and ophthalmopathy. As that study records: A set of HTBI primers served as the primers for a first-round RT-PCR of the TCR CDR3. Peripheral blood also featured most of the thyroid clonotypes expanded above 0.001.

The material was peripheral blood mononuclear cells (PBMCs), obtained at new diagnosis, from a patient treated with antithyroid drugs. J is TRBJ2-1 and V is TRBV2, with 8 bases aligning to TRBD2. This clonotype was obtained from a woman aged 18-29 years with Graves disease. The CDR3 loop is CASSEAAGVFEQFF. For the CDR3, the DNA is TGTGCCAGCAGTGAGGCAGCGGGAGTGTTTGAGCAGTTCTTC.